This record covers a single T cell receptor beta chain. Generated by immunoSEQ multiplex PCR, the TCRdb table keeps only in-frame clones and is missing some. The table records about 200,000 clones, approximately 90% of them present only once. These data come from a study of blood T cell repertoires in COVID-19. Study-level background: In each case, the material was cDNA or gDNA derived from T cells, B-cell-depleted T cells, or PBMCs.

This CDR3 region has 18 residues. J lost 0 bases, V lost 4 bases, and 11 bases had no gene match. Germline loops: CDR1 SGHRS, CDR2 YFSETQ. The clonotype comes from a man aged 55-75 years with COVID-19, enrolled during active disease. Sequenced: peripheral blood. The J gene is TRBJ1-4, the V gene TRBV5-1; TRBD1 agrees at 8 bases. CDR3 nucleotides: TGCGCCAGCAGCCCTCGTCCCGGACAGGGTGCAACTAATGAAAAACTGTTTTTT. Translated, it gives CASSPRPGQGATNEKLFF.